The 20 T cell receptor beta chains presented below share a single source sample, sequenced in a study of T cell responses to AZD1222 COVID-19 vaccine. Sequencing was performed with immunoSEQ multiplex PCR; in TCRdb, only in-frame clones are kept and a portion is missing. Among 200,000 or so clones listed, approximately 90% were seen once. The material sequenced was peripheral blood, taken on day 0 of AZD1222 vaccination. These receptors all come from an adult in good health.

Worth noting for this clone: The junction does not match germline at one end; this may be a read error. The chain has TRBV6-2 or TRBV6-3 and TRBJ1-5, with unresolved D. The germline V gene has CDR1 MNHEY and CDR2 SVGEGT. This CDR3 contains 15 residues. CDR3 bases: TGTGCCAGCAGCTACTCAGAAGTTAGCAATCAGCCCCAGCATTTT. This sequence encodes CASSYSEVSNQPQHF.

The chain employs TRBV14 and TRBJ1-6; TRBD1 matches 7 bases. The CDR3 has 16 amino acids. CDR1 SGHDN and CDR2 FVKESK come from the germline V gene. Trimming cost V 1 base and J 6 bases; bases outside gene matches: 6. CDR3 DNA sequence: TGTGCCAGCAGCCAAGCCCCGACAGGGATTAATTCACCCCTCCACTTT. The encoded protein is CASSQAPTGINSPLHF.

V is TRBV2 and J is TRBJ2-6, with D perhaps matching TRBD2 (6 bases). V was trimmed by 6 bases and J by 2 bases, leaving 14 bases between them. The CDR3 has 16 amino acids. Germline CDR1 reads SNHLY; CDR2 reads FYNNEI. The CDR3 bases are TGTGCCAGCAGGGGGACTTCCCGTGCTGGGGCCAACGTCCTGACTTTC. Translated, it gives CASRGTSRAGANVLTF.

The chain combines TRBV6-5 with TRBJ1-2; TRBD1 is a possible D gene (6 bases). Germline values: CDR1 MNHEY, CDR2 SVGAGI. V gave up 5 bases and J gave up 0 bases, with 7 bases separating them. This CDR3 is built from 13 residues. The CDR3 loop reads CASSRDTNYGYTF. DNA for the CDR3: TGTGCCAGCAGTCGGGACACTAACTATGGCTACACCTTC.

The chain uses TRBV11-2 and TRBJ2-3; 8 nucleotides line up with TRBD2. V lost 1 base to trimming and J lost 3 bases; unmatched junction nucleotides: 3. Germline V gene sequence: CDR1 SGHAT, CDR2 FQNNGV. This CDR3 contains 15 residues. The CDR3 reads CASSLVGGGTDTQYF. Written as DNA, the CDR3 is TGTGCCAGCAGCTTAGTTGGCGGGGGGACAGATACGCAGTATTTT.

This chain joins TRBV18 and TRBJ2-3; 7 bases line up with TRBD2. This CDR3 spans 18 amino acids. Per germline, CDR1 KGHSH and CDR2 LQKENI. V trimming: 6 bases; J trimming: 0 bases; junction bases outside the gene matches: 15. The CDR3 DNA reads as TGTGCCAGCTCCCCTCGACCTACTAGCGCCGTAAGCACAGATACGCAGTATTTT. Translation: CASSPRPTSAVSTDTQYF.

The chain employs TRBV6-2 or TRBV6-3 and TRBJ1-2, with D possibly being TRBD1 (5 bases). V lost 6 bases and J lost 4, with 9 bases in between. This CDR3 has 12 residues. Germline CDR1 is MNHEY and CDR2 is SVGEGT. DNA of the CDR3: TGTGCCAGCAGCCGGGGACTCTATGGCTACACCTTC. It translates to CASSRGLYGYTF.

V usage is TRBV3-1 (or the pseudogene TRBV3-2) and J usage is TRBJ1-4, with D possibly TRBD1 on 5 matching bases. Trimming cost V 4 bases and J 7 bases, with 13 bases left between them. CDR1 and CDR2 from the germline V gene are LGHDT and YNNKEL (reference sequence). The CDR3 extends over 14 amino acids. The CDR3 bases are TGTGCCAGCAGCCGGGACGTCGGGGGTGAAAAACTGTTTTTT. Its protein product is CASSRDVGGEKLFF.

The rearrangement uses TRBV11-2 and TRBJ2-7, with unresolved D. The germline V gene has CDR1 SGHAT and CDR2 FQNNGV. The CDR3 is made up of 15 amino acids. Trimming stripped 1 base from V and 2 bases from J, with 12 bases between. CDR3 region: CASSLVDMGTYEQYF. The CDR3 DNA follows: TGTGCCAGCAGCTTAGTCGACATGGGGACCTACGAGCAGTACTTC. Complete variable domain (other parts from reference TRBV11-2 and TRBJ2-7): EAGVAQSPRYKIIEKRQSVAFWCNPISGHATLYWYQQILGQGPKLLIQFQNNGVVDDSQLPKDRFSAERLKGVDSTLKIQPAKLEDSAVYLCASSLVDMGTYEQYFGPGTRLTVT.

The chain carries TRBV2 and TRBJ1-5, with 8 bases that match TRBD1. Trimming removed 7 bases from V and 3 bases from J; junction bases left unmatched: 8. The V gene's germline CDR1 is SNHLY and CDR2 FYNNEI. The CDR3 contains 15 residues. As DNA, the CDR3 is TGTGCCAGCAAGGACAGGGAAAATGTCAATCAGCCCCAGCATTTT. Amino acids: CASKDRENVNQPQHF.

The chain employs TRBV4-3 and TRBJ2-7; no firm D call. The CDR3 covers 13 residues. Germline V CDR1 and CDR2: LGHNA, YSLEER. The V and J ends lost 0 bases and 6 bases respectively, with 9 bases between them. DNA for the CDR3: TGCGCCAGCAGCCAAGAATGGCGGAGCGAGCAGTACTTC. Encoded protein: CASSQEWRSEQYF.

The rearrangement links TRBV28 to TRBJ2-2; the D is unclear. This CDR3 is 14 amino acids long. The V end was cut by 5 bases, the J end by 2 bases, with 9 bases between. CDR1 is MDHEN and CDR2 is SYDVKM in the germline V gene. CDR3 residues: CASSLQRNTGELFF. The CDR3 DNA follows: TGTGCCAGCAGTCTACAGAGAAACACCGGGGAGCTGTTTTTT.

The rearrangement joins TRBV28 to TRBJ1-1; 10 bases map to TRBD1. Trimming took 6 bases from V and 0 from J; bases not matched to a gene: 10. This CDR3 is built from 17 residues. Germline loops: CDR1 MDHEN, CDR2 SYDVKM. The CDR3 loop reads CASSRPGTGAMNTEAFF. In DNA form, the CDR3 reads TGTGCCAGCAGCCGTCCCGGGACAGGGGCCATGAACACTGAAGCTTTCTTT.

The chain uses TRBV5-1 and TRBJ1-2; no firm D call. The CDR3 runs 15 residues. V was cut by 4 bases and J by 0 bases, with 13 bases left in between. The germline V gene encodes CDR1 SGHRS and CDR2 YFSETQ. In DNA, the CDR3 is TGCGCCAGCAGCCCGGCACCAGGAACTAACTATGGCTACACCTTC. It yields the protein CASSPAPGTNYGYTF. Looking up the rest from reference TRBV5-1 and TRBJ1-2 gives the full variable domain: KAGVTQTPRYLIKTRGQQVTLSCSPISGHRSVSWYQQTPGQGLQFLFEYFSETQRNKGNFPGRFSGRQFSNSRSEMNVSTLELGDSALYLCASSPAPGTNYGYTFGSGTRLTVV.

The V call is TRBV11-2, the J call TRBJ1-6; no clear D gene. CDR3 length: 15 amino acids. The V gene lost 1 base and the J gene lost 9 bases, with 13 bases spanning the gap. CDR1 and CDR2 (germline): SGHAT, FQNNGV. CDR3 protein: CASSLGWGNGSPLHF. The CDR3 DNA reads TGTGCCAGCAGCTTAGGTTGGGGTAATGGTTCACCCCTCCACTTT.

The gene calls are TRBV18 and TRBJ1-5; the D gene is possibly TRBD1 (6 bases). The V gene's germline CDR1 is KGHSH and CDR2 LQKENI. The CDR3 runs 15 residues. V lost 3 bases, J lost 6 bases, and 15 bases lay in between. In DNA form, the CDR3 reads TGTGCCAGCTCACCGACAGGAGTTGAGGGTCAGCCCCAGCATTTT. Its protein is CASSPTGVEGQPQHF. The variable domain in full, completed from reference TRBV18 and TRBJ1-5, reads NAGVMQNPRHLVRRRGQEARLRCSPMKGHSHVYWYRQLPEEGLKFMVYLQKENIIDESGMPKERFSAEFPKEGPSILRIQQVVRGDSAAYFCASSPTGVEGQPQHFGDGTRLSIL.

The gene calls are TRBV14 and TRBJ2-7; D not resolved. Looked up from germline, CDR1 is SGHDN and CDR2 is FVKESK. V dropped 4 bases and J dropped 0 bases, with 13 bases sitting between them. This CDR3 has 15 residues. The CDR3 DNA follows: TGTGCCAGCAGCCCCCTAGGCGAGAGCTCCTACGAGCAGTACTTC. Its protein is CASSPLGESSYEQYF.

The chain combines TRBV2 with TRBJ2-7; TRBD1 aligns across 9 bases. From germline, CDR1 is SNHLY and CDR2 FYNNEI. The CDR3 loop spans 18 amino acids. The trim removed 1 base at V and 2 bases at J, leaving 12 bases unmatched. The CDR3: CASSEDLFDRGYAYEQYF. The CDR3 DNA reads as TGTGCCAGCAGTGAAGACCTCTTTGACAGGGGGTATGCCTACGAGCAGTACTTC.

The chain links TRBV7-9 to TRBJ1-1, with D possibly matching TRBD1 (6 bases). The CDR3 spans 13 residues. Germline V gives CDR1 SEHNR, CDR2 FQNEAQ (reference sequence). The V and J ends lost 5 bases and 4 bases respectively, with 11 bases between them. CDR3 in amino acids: CASSTQGPTEAFF. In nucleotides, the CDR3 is TGTGCCAGCAGCACACAGGGTCCCACTGAAGCTTTCTTT. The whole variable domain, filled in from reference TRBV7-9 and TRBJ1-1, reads DTGVSQNPRHKITKRGQNVTFRCDPISEHNRLYWYRQTLGQGPEFLTYFQNEAQLEKSRLLSDRFSAERPKGSFSTLEIQRTEQGDSAMYLCASSTQGPTEAFFGQGTRLTVV.

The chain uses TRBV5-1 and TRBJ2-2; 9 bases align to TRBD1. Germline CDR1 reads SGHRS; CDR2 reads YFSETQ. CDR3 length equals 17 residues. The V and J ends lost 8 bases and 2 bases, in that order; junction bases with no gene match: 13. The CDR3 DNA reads TGCGCCAGTACCTCATCGGGACAGGGATCTAACACCGGGGAGCTGTTTTTT. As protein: CASTSSGQGSNTGELFF.